This T cell receptor beta chain was captured in a study of T-cell reconstitution after alpha-beta-depleted transplantation in children. During its preparation, the TCRbeta library received unique molecular identifiers. TCRdb reanalysed the PCR reads using MiXCR and keeps one entry per CDR3 protein. Of under 750,000 distinct CDR3 sequences in the sample, 20% to 25% are singletons; the top ten hold less than 15%. CDR1 DFQATT and CDR2 SNEGSKA come from the germline V gene (reference sequence). The CDR3 consists of 15 residues. V was clipped by 0 bases and J by 5 bases; unmatched bases: 6. Points from the study as a whole: From newly produced T cells came most of the T-cell counts and diversity one year after transplant. Roughly two months post-transplant, alpha-beta T cells reportedly originated from several hundred graft clones that had expanded.

In regard to this clonotype: The antigen is unknown.

Sequences were derived from PBMCs, mostly from graft donor cells, sampled 360 days after TCRalphabeta/CD19-depleted stem cell transplant. The genes are TRBV20-1 and TRBJ2-3, with 9 bases fitting TRBD2. This receptor was obtained from a boy under two years old who had a stem cell transplant for acute myeloid leukemia, so the T cells may come from the graft donor. In nucleotides, the CDR3 is TGCAGTGCTAGAGATGTGGGCGGGGGGGGAGATACGCAGTATTTT. Amino acid sequence: CSARDVGGGGDTQYF.